This TCR beta chain was identified in a study of shared clonotypes between healthy human individuals. Germline assignment: CDR1 KGHSH and CDR2 LQKENI. This CDR3 region has 15 residues. The trim removed 5 bases at V and 4 bases at J, leaving 9 bases unmatched. The assay was immunoSEQ multiplex PCR, and TCRdb's table has in-frame clones only and misses some. The sample yields around 700,000 clones, about 78% seen once. The TCR comes from a woman aged 30 to 39 in good health. Sequences were obtained from memory CD4+ T cells sorted from blood. As for subset: CD45RA-negative fraction. The gene calls are TRBV18 and TRBJ2-3; 7 bases line up with TRBD2. The CDR3 is CASSLREGGSDTQYF. The CDR3 coding sequence is TGTGCCAGCTCATTGCGCGAGGGAGGGTCAGATACGCAGTATTTT.